The T cell receptor (delta chain) under discussion was sequenced for a study of gamma-delta T cells after stem cell transplantation. This clone was found a few times. TCRdb re-processed the RT-PCR reads using CATT. The sample carries approximately 14,000 delta-chain clones, roughly 29% recorded once. After removal of 2 bases from V and 5 bases from J, the junction contained 19 bases not matched to a gene. From germline, CDR1 is TSWWSYY and CDR2 QGS. CDR3 length: 23 residues. The rearrangement links TRDV1 to TRDJ3; 12 bases are shared with TRDD3. The receptor was isolated from a human donor. It is not recorded whose cells these are; they may come from a transplant donor. The specimen was gamma-delta T cells. The CDR3 DNA is TGTGCTCTTGGGGAAGGGATCCCCCTGTACTGGGGGATACTATTCAGGGACACCCGACAGATGTTTTTC. It yields the protein CALGEGIPLYWGILFRDTRQMFF.